These T cell receptor beta chains were read from a single sample in a study of blood T cell repertoires in COVID-19. Only in-frame clones appear in the TCRdb table, and some are missing; sequencing was by immunoSEQ multiplex PCR. Among 200,000 to 250,000 clones listed, 70% to 90% were seen once. Material: peripheral blood. These TCRs come from a man between 60 and 75 years old with acute or convalescent COVID-19. Both conserved end residues are part of each CDR3. The order of the fields is clone size, J gene, V gene, CDR3 protein. Part of the rows lack a size; the others show once, few, many or a class for expanded clones.

abundance: NA; j_gene: TRBJ2-2; v_gene: TRBV5-1; CDR3aa: CASSLGYAGANTGELFF
abundance: NA; j_gene: TRBJ2-7; v_gene: TRBV19; CDR3aa: CASSIPGTYEQYF
abundance: NA; j_gene: TRBJ2-3; v_gene: TRBV27; CDR3aa: CASSRRDLLPDTQYF
abundance: NA; j_gene: TRBJ2-5; v_gene: TRBV7-2; CDR3aa: CASSLAKGTSGGEETQYF
abundance: NA; j_gene: TRBJ2-2; v_gene: TRBV27; CDR3aa: CASSFGGGLVTGELFF
abundance: NA; j_gene: TRBJ2-5; v_gene: TRBV5-1; CDR3aa: CASSFDKTQYF
abundance: once; j_gene: TRBJ2-3; v_gene: TRBV28; CDR3aa: CASSATFPSEIYGGGTDTQYF
abundance: NA; j_gene: TRBJ2-4; v_gene: TRBV19; CDR3aa: CASSGRQVMRGNIQYF
abundance: NA; j_gene: TRBJ1-1; v_gene: TRBV2; CDR3aa: CASSTGGREAFF
abundance: NA; j_gene: TRBJ1-2; v_gene: TRBV29-1; CDR3aa: CSVETTGGDYGYTF
abundance: NA; j_gene: TRBJ2-3; v_gene: TRBV19; CDR3aa: CASSTQSAGSTDTQYF
abundance: NA; j_gene: TRBJ2-7; v_gene: TRBV5-1; CDR3aa: CASSLQTGSYEQYF
abundance: NA; j_gene: TRBJ2-3; v_gene: TRBV5-1; CDR3aa: CASSLSGDTQYF
abundance: NA; j_gene: TRBJ1-5; v_gene: TRBV6-5; CDR3aa: CASTGSGNQPQHF
abundance: NA; j_gene: TRBJ2-3; v_gene: TRBV11-2; CDR3aa: CASSLEGTGGTDTQYF
abundance: NA; j_gene: TRBJ1-5; v_gene: TRBV28; CDR3aa: CASSAALARSAGAPFGLPQHF
abundance: NA; j_gene: TRBJ2-7; v_gene: TRBV28; CDR3aa: CASSSPAGGGYEQYF
abundance: NA; j_gene: TRBJ1-1; v_gene: TRBV5-1; CDR3aa: CASTPEGRENTEAFF
abundance: NA; j_gene: TRBJ2-3; v_gene: TRBV11-2; CDR3aa: CASSLRTSGVTDTQYF
abundance: NA; j_gene: TRBJ2-5; v_gene: TRBV5-1; CDR3aa: CASRREETQYF
abundance: few; j_gene: TRBJ1-2; v_gene: TRBV5-1; CDR3aa: CASSPGGGGYTF
abundance: NA; j_gene: TRBJ2-1; v_gene: TRBV7-2; CDR3aa: CASSLAPGNYNEQFF
abundance: NA; j_gene: TRBJ1-1; v_gene: TRBV29-1; CDR3aa: CSVYRQGNTEAFF
abundance: NA; j_gene: TRBJ1-1; v_gene: TRBV19; CDR3aa: CSSGAAGGTDF
abundance: NA; j_gene: TRBJ1-1; v_gene: TRBV27; CDR3aa: CASSSRQGVTEAFF
abundance: NA; j_gene: TRBJ2-5; v_gene: TRBV19; CDR3aa: CASSDGQGRETQYF
abundance: NA; j_gene: TRBJ2-5; v_gene: TRBV12-3/TRBV12-4; CDR3aa: CASSMGGGETQYF
abundance: few; j_gene: TRBJ2-5; v_gene: TRBV7-2; CDR3aa: CASSLRSSGGAASETQYF
abundance: NA; j_gene: TRBJ2-1; v_gene: TRBV28; CDR3aa: CASSRLAGGSNEQFF
abundance: NA; j_gene: TRBJ1-4; v_gene: TRBV2; CDR3aa: CASSEGVRQTNEKLFF
abundance: once; j_gene: TRBJ2-1; v_gene: TRBV20-1; CDR3aa: CRTGSPNEQFF